Listed below are T cell receptor beta chains from one sample, sequenced in a study of blood T cells in healthy people across ages. TCRdb recomputed calls from the 5' RACE reads with MiXCR, one row per CDR3 protein. The sample shows more than 800,000 distinct CDR3 sequences, 25% to 35% of them seen only once. The specimen was blood. The source of these receptors is an elderly woman in good health. The conserved cysteine and the conserved F or W are not part of the CDR3 here. Each record gives: CDR3 protein, J gene, V gene.

cdr3_aa: ASSQRGSNYGYT; j_call: TRBJ1-2; v_call: TRBV3-1
cdr3_aa: ATAGQGADTQY; j_call: TRBJ2-3; v_call: TRBV15
cdr3_aa: ASSPYGGGNQPQH; j_call: TRBJ1-5; v_call: TRBV4-2
cdr3_aa: ASSPRTGGTGELF; j_call: TRBJ2-2; v_call: TRBV18
cdr3_aa: ASTRTGGTYEQY; j_call: TRBJ2-7; v_call: TRBV6-2/TRBV6-3
cdr3_aa: ASSQKSEKLF; j_call: TRBJ1-4; v_call: TRBV4-3
cdr3_aa: SARSFGGLNTEAF; j_call: TRBJ1-1; v_call: TRBV20-1
cdr3_aa: ASSPPNLSGGGGYT; j_call: TRBJ1-2; v_call: TRBV18
cdr3_aa: ASSGLNLY; j_call: TRBJ2-5; v_call: TRBV12-3/TRBV12-4
cdr3_aa: ASSTVRGGSTGELF; j_call: TRBJ2-2; v_call: TRBV5-1
cdr3_aa: ASRPSPDKNSPLH; j_call: TRBJ1-6; v_call: TRBV4-2
cdr3_aa: SVEEGQTMNTEAF; j_call: TRBJ1-1; v_call: TRBV29-1
cdr3_aa: ASSPGSAYEQY; j_call: TRBJ2-7; v_call: TRBV28
cdr3_aa: ASSLPGLATDTQY; j_call: TRBJ2-3; v_call: TRBV3-1
cdr3_aa: SARAGTGGVDTQY; j_call: TRBJ2-3; v_call: TRBV20-1
cdr3_aa: ASRTTRGQGQSYEQY; j_call: TRBJ2-7; v_call: TRBV6-1
cdr3_aa: ASGSGTSGGVRETQY; j_call: TRBJ2-5; v_call: TRBV6-2/TRBV6-3
cdr3_aa: SASFLSEQF; j_call: TRBJ2-1; v_call: TRBV20-1
cdr3_aa: ASSSWTGRAEKLF; j_call: TRBJ1-4; v_call: TRBV12-3/TRBV12-4
cdr3_aa: SAFGGGTDTQY; j_call: TRBJ2-3; v_call: TRBV20-1
cdr3_aa: AWSVNRAANGKLF; j_call: TRBJ1-4; v_call: TRBV30
cdr3_aa: ASRDYYEQF; j_call: TRBJ2-1; v_call: TRBV28
cdr3_aa: ATGLAGFEQY; j_call: TRBJ2-7; v_call: TRBV10-3
cdr3_aa: ATTTSLSSYNEQF; j_call: TRBJ2-1; v_call: TRBV7-9
cdr3_aa: ASILDRSSYEQY; j_call: TRBJ2-7; v_call: TRBV6-1